Presented here are 26 T cell receptor beta chains from one specimen sequenced in a study of blood T cell repertoires in COVID-19. Method: immunoSEQ multiplex PCR; TCRdb's copy keeps in-frame clones and lacks some. Among 250,000 to 300,000 clones listed, about nine tenths were seen once. The sequencing sample was made of PBMCs or T cells enriched from blood (not recorded which). The receptors come from a woman in her fifties or sixties who had been exposed to COVID-19.

The genes are TRBV25-1 and TRBJ2-7; TRBD2 might be the D (7 bases). This CDR3 comprises 16 residues. Between the trimmed V and J ends, which lost 2 bases and 4 bases, there was a span of 18 bases. Per germline, CDR1 MGHDK and CDR2 SYGVNS. Written as DNA, the CDR3 is TGTGCCAGCAGTGAAACGGGGGGCGGGGGAACTTACGAGCAGTACTTC. Translation gives CASSETGGGGTYEQYF.

This chain links TRBV5-1 with TRBJ2-2; 9 positions agree with TRBD1. CDR1 SGHRS and CDR2 YFSETQ come from the germline V gene. The V and J ends lost 3 bases and 7 bases, in that order; junction bases with no gene match: 4. CDR3 length equals 14 residues. The CDR3 DNA reads as TGCGCCAGCAGCTCACAGGGGGCTGGCGGGGAGCTGTTTTTT. Protein product: CASSSQGAGGELFF.

The rearrangement uses TRBV6-4 and TRBJ1-6, with a weak D call TRBD1 (6 bases). The CDR3 has 17 residues. CDR1 and CDR2 (germline): MRHNA, SNTAGT. Trimming shortened V by 6 bases and J by 0 bases, and 15 bases separated the two germline ends. DNA of the CDR3: TGTGCCAGCAGGGCATCTACAGGGTCCTCCTATAATTCACCCCTCCACTTT. Amino acids: CASRASTGSSYNSPLHF.

This chain uses TRBV28 with TRBJ1-1; D is ambiguous. The CDR3 runs to 12 residues. CDR1 is MDHEN and CDR2 is SYDVKM in the germline V gene. V was shortened by 2 bases and J by 8 bases, with 9 bases between the two germline ends. The CDR3 is CASSLVYREAFF. In DNA form, the CDR3 reads TGTGCCAGCAGTTTAGTTTACCGGGAAGCTTTCTTT.

This chain connects TRBV3-1 (or the pseudogene TRBV3-2) to TRBJ1-1; 8 nucleotides match TRBD1. J was trimmed by 11 bases and V by 0 bases; bases with no gene match: 8. The CDR3 totals 14 residues. Germline-derived CDR1 and CDR2 are LGHDT and YNNKEL (reference sequence). The CDR3 sequence is CASSQDTQGAIAFF. The CDR3 DNA is TGTGCCAGCAGCCAAGATACCCAGGGGGCCATCGCTTTCTTT.

This clone was counted a single time. The rearrangement uses TRBV5-4 and TRBJ2-7; 8 bases fit TRBD1. J lost 5 bases, V lost 2 bases, and 6 bases had no gene match. The germline V gene encodes CDR1 SGHNT and CDR2 YYREEE (reference sequence). The CDR3 is made up of 14 amino acids. CDR3 region: CASSLPGGADEQYF. CDR3 DNA sequence: TGTGCCAGCAGCTTACCAGGGGGCGCGGACGAGCAGTACTTC.

The rearrangement links TRBV6-1 to TRBJ2-4; D is possibly TRBD2 (6 bases). V lost 1 base to trimming and J lost 1 base, with 11 bases between them. This CDR3 is 16 amino acids long. Germline CDR1 is MNHNS and CDR2 is SASEGT. The CDR3 sequence: CASSEGVGRAKNIQYF. The CDR3 region has the DNA TGTGCCAGCAGTGAAGGAGTGGGGAGGGCCAAAAACATTCAGTACTTC.

This clone was counted a single time. The V gene is TRBV28, the J gene TRBJ1-5; perhaps TRBD1 as D (6 bases). Germline CDR1 MDHEN, CDR2 SYDVKM. Between the trimmed V and J ends, which lost 6 bases and 4 bases, there was a span of 10 bases. The CDR3 consists of 13 residues. CDR3 region: CASRGGANQPQHF. The CDR3 nucleotides are TGTGCCAGCAGGGGGGGGGCGAATCAGCCCCAGCATTTT.

The chain couples TRBV11-2 to TRBJ2-2, with TRBD1 matching 9 bases. The length of the CDR3 is 15 residues. The germline V gene encodes CDR1 SGHAT and CDR2 FQNNGV. J was trimmed by 7 bases and V by 6 bases; bases with no gene match: 9. CDR3 nucleotides: TGTGCCAGCAGGAAACCGGGACAGGGAGGCGGGGAGCTGTTTTTT. This encodes CASRKPGQGGGELFF.

The chain links TRBV6-1 to TRBJ1-2; TRBD1 aligns across 7 bases. In germline, CDR1 is MNHNS, CDR2 SASEGT. The ends lost 2 bases at V and 3 bases at J; junction bases unmatched: 0. CDR3 length equals 13 residues. This chain's CDR3 is CASSETGDYGYTF. The CDR3 DNA is TGTGCCAGCAGTGAAACAGGGGACTATGGCTACACCTTC.

The chain combines TRBV4-1 with TRBJ2-7, with 7 bases aligning to TRBD1. The CDR3 is 15 residues long. Germline CDR1 reads MGHRA; CDR2 reads YSYEKL. V was clipped by 3 bases and J by 0 bases; unmatched bases: 5. In DNA form, the CDR3 reads TGCGCCAGCAGCCACCGACAGGGACCCTCCTACGAGCAGTACTTC. This sequence encodes CASSHRQGPSYEQYF.

J is TRBJ1-2 and V is TRBV27; 7 bases map to TRBD1. V trimming: 6 bases; J trimming: 3 bases; junction bases outside the gene matches: 16. CDR3 length: 17 amino acids. Germline loops: CDR1 MNHEY, CDR2 SMNVEV (reference sequence). CDR3 residues: CASSDLTPQGQYYGYTF. In DNA, the CDR3 is TGTGCCAGCAGCGACCTTACACCCCAGGGACAGTACTATGGCTACACCTTC.

The CDR3 DNA follows: TGTGCCAGTAAGAGAGTGACAACTAATGAAAAACTGTTTTTT. This codes for CASKRVTTNEKLFF. The J gene is TRBJ1-4, the V gene TRBV19; no firm D call. V was clipped by 7 bases and J by 0 bases, with 9 bases between them. The V gene's germline CDR1 is LNHDA and CDR2 SQIVND (reference sequence). The CDR3 extends over 14 amino acids.

The chain uses TRBV5-6 and TRBJ2-7; 8 positions match TRBD1. Trimming took 0 bases from V and 2 from J; bases not matched to a gene: 1. Germline CDR1 reads SGHDT; CDR2 reads YYEEEE. The CDR3 loop spans 14 amino acids. The CDR3 DNA reads as TGTGCCAGCAGCTTGGGACAGGGGCCCTACGAGCAGTACTTC. Translated: CASSLGQGPYEQYF.

The rearrangement joins TRBV5-1 to TRBJ1-2; D perhaps matches TRBD1 (6 bases). Germline V gene lookup returns CDR1 SGHRS and CDR2 YFSETQ. The germline V and J ends were trimmed by 0 bases and 6 bases, with 15 bases remaining between them. The CDR3 is made up of 15 amino acids. CDR3 in amino acids: CASSLGTGQGNGYTF. CDR3 in DNA: TGCGCCAGCAGCTTGGGCACAGGGCAGGGGAATGGCTACACCTTC.

The chain couples TRBV14 to TRBJ2-4; maybe TRBD1 (5 bases). The CDR3 length is 14 residues. CDR1 is SGHDN and CDR2 is FVKESK in the germline V gene. Trimming shortened V by 3 bases and J by 10 bases, and 16 bases separated the two germline ends. DNA of the CDR3: TGTGCCAGCAGCCAGTCAATTGGGGCTCTTATTCAGTACTTC. It translates to CASSQSIGALIQYF.

V usage is TRBV10-3 and J usage is TRBJ1-2, with a possible D match to TRBD1 (5 bases). This CDR3 comprises 17 residues. In germline, CDR1 is ENHRY, CDR2 SYGVKD. V lost 0 bases, J lost 3 bases, and 17 bases lay in between. Written as DNA, the CDR3 is TGTGCCATCAGTGAGTCACCATCAGGGAATCTATACTATGGCTACACCTTC. Encoded protein: CAISESPSGNLYYGYTF.

V and J are TRBV19 and TRBJ1-2, with 7 positions matching TRBD1. Per the germline V gene, CDR1 is LNHDA and CDR2 is SQIVND (reference sequence). V lost 2 bases, J lost 1 base, and 1 base stayed unmatched. The CDR3 spans 14 residues. CDR3 in amino acids: CASSIRDSNYGYTF. In DNA form, the CDR3 reads TGTGCCAGTAGTATAAGGGACAGTAACTATGGCTACACCTTC. Variable domain in full (rest from reference TRBV19 and TRBJ1-2): DGGITQSPKYLFRKEGQNVTLSCEQNLNHDAMYWYRQDPGQGLRLIYYSQIVNDFQKGDIAEGYSVSREKKESFPLTVTSAQKNPTAFYLCASSIRDSNYGYTFGSGTRLTVV.

This chain connects TRBV20-1 to TRBJ1-1, with a weak D call TRBD1 (6 bases). The CDR3 spans 15 residues. CDR1 is DFQATT, CDR2 SNEGSKA, per germline (reference sequence). Trimming took off 3 bases at V and 1 base at J, with 15 bases between the two ends. CDR3: CSASMLGQRNTEAFF. CDR3 sequence (DNA): TGCAGTGCTAGTATGTTAGGACAGAGGAACACTGAAGCTTTCTTT.

This clone was observed once. V gene TRBV11-2 combines with J gene TRBJ1-2; D possibly corresponds to TRBD1 (6 bases). The germline V gene has CDR1 SGHAT and CDR2 FQNNGV. This CDR3 contains 16 residues. V was clipped by 1 base and J by 5 bases, with 17 bases between them. The CDR3 DNA reads as TGTGCCAGCAGCTTAGTGGCGGGGGGCGCGGGTTATGGCTACACCTTC. Its protein product is CASSLVAGGAGYGYTF. The full variable domain, in which reference TRBV11-2 and TRBJ1-2 provide the parts outside the CDR3, is EAGVAQSPRYKIIEKRQSVAFWCNPISGHATLYWYQQILGQGPKLLIQFQNNGVVDDSQLPKDRFSAERLKGVDSTLKIQPAKLEDSAVYLCASSLVAGGAGYGYTFGSGTRLTVV.

CDR3 region: CASSLLAGQPQHF. Written as DNA, the CDR3 is TGTGCCAGCAGCTTGTTGGCAGGCCAGCCCCAGCATTTT. This chain links TRBV5-8 with TRBJ1-5; no clear D. Trimming shortened V by 1 base and J by 7 bases, and 9 bases separated the two germline ends. In germline, CDR1 is SGHTS, CDR2 YDEGEE. CDR3 length equals 13 residues.

The rearrangement uses TRBV3-1 (or the pseudogene TRBV3-2) and TRBJ1-2; 10 bases map to TRBD1. J lost 7 bases, V lost 0 bases, and 5 bases had no gene match. This CDR3 is 15 amino acids long. Germline CDR1 reads LGHDT; CDR2 reads YNNKEL (reference sequence). CDR3 DNA sequence: TGTGCCAGCAGCCAAGAATTGGGACAGGGGTTTGGCTACACCTTC. It encodes CASSQELGQGFGYTF.

The rearrangement uses TRBV27 and TRBJ2-7, with 9 bases fitting TRBD1. Germline loops: CDR1 MNHEY, CDR2 SMNVEV (reference sequence). Trimming cost V 6 bases and J 0 bases; bases outside gene matches: 9. This CDR3 is 16 amino acids long. CDR3 residues: CASSPGQGKISYEQYF. In DNA, the CDR3 is TGTGCCAGCAGCCCCGGACAGGGGAAAATCTCCTACGAGCAGTACTTC.

The chain is built from TRBV27 and TRBJ2-1; 8 bases map to TRBD1. Losses at the gene ends were 7 bases for V and 5 bases for J; bases not matched to a gene: 10. The germline V gene encodes CDR1 MNHEY and CDR2 SMNVEV (reference sequence). The CDR3 runs to 15 residues. The CDR3 sequence is CASNPDRAENNEQFF. The CDR3 bases are TGTGCCAGCAACCCGGACAGGGCTGAGAACAATGAGCAGTTCTTC.

CDR3 coding DNA: TGTGCCAGCATATTAAATAGCAATCAGCCCCAGCATTTT. It is translated as CASILNSNQPQHF. The chain couples TRBV6-5 to TRBJ1-5; D gene unclear. CDR3 size: 13 residues. CDR1 MNHEY and CDR2 SVGAGI come from the germline V gene. Deletions cut 7 bases from V and 0 bases from J, with 7 bases between.

The J gene is TRBJ1-5, the V gene TRBV27; TRBD1 agrees at 9 bases. Germline values: CDR1 MNHEY, CDR2 SMNVEV (reference sequence). The CDR3 loop spans 14 amino acids. V shed 5 bases, J shed 6 bases, and the junction held 5 bases outside the gene matches. CDR3 region: CASSEQGAIQPQHF. DNA for the CDR3: TGTGCCAGCAGTGAACAGGGGGCCATTCAGCCCCAGCATTTT.